A selection of T cell receptor beta chains follows, all from one sample in a study of response to subunit inactivated influenza vaccine. Each CDR3 protein is one row after TCRdb ran MiXCR on the RT-PCR reads. Here the sample spans about 180,000 distinct CDR3 sequences, roughly 10% being singletons. This material consisted of CD8+ T cells sorted from PBMCs, taken 23 to 25 months after vaccination. The receptors derive from a man in his fifties or sixties who received an inactivated influenza vaccine. Each CDR3 is given with its conserved first and last residue. Each record gives: CDR3 length, J gene, clone size, V gene, D gene, CDR3 DNA, CDR3 protein. A D gene is named only where the DNA matches it firmly. Not all rows give a size; the values are once, few, many and, for expanded clones, a class.

>15|TRBJ2-7|.|TRBV4-3|.
TGCGCCAGCAGCCAAGATTCAGGAGTTTCCTACGAGCAGTACTTC
CASSQDSGVSYEQYF
>14|TRBJ1-4|many|TRBV6-1|TRBD1
TGTGCCAGCACCTGGGACAGGGAGAATGAAAAACTGTTTTTT
CASTWDRENEKLFF
>16|TRBJ2-6|few|TRBV6-2/TRBV6-3|.
TGTGCCAGCAGTGCCCAATCACGCTCTGGGGCCAACGTCCTGACTTTC
CASSAQSRSGANVLTF
>14|TRBJ2-1|few|TRBV7-9|TRBD2
TGTGCCAGCAGCCCTGGGACTAGCGGGCTCGGGGAGTTCTTC
CASSPGTSGLGEFF
>16|TRBJ1-6|few|TRBV7-9|.
TGTGCCAGCAGCTTAGCTACGGAGGGGTATAATTCACCCCTCCACTTT
CASSLATEGYNSPLHF
>17|TRBJ2-5|few|TRBV6-2/TRBV6-3|TRBD1
TGTGCCAGCAGTTACGATTTTGGGACAGGGGACCAAGAGACCCAGTACTTC
CASSYDFGTGDQETQYF
>14|TRBJ2-7|many|TRBV5-1|TRBD2
TGTGCCAGCAGTTGGACTAGCGGATCCTACGAGCAGTACTTC
CASSWTSGSYEQYF
>16|TRBJ1-4|.|TRBV4-3|.
TGCGCCAGCAGCCAAGGTCATGTGAGGAGGGATGAAAAACTGTTTTTT
CASSQGHVRRDEKLFF
>14|TRBJ2-7|.|TRBV7-6|TRBD2
TGTGCCAGCAGCTCCGCGGCGGGGGGATACGAGCAGTACTTC
CASSSAAGGYEQYF
>14|TRBJ1-2|few|TRBV5-6|TRBD1
TGTGCCAGCAGCCTGGACAGGGGCGGGGGTGGCTACACCTTC
CASSLDRGGGGYTF
>15|TRBJ1-3|many|TRBV4-3|TRBD1
TGCGCCAGCAGCCATGGGACAGGGAACGGAAACACCATATATTTT
CASSHGTGNGNTIYF
>16|TRBJ1-5|many|TRBV28|.
TGTGCCAGCAGTTTATATTCAAGCTATAGCAATCAGCCCCAGCATTTT
CASSLYSSYSNQPQHF
>15|TRBJ2-5|.|TRBV28|.
TGTGCCAGCAGTTTATTCGTCACGCTTAAAGAGACCCAGTACTTC
CASSLFVTLKETQYF
>14|TRBJ2-7|many|TRBV27|.
TGTGCCAGCAGTATTCTCGCCGGGGGAGGCGAGCAGTACTTC
CASSILAGGGEQYF
>12|TRBJ2-1|few|TRBV29-1|.
TGCAGCGTTGTCCCCTACAACAATGAGCAGTTCTTC
CSVVPYNNEQFF
>19|TRBJ2-3|many|TRBV7-6|.
TGTGCCAGCAGCCACCTCGCGGATGGCGGAGCCTCTAGCACAGATACGCAGTATTTT
CASSHLADGGASSTDTQYF
>17|TRBJ2-1|few|TRBV14|.
TGTGCCAGCAGCCAAGATCAAAGTCTAGCTTTCTACAATGAGCAGTTCTTC
CASSQDQSLAFYNEQFF
>16|TRBJ2-5|.|TRBV7-9|TRBD2
TGTGCCAGCAGCTCCAGGACTAGCGGGGCTCAAGAGACCCAGTACTTC
CASSSRTSGAQETQYF
>15|TRBJ2-2|.|TRBV11-2|.
TGTGCCAGCAGCTTATGGGTCATGAACACCGGGGAGCTGTTTTTT
CASSLWVMNTGELFF
>14|TRBJ2-3|few|TRBV30|TRBD2
TGTGCCTGGAGTCCTGGGAGGGGCGCAGATACGCAGTATTTT
CAWSPGRGADTQYF
>19|TRBJ2-2|.|TRBV21-1|.
TGTGCCAGCAGCAAAGATAACGAAAGGCTAGCGGCGAACACCGGGGAGCTGTTTTTT
CASSKDNERLAANTGELFF
>12|TRBJ1-5|few|TRBV6-5|.
TGTGCCAGCGGCAGGCTGCATCAGCCCCAGCATTTT
CASGRLHQPQHF
>18|TRBJ2-2|many|TRBV6-5|TRBD1
TGTGCCAGCAGTTACTCATCGTGGCGTCAGGGGGCGTCGGGGGAGCTGTTTTTT
CASSYSSWRQGASGELFF
>16|TRBJ2-7|.|TRBV5-8|.
TGTGCCAGCAGCTTGGGAATGGGGGATAGCTCCTACGAGCAGTACTTC
CASSLGMGDSSYEQYF
>20|TRBJ2-3|.|TRBV20-1|TRBD2
TGCAGTGCTAGAGATCTAGGTAGCGGGGGACCCGCCAGAGGCACAGATACGCAGTATTTT
CSARDLGSGGPARGTDTQYF
>11|TRBJ2-7|.|TRBV5-8|.
TGTGCCAGCGAAGGGGGCTACGAGCAGTACTTC
CASEGGYEQYF
>14|TRBJ2-7|few|TRBV20-1|.
TGCAGTGCTAGAACGCTGGACGGTCCCTACGAGCAGTACTTC
CSARTLDGPYEQYF
>14|TRBJ2-7|.|TRBV20-1|.
TGCAGTGCTAGTTCGGGCACCCCATCCTACGAGCAGTACTTC
CSASSGTPSYEQYF
>15|TRBJ2-3|.|TRBV29-1|.
TGCAGCGTTGAAGGAGGGGCCGGTTACACAGATACGCAGTATTTT
CSVEGGAGYTDTQYF
>15|TRBJ1-6|many|TRBV5-1|.
TGCGCCAGCAGCTCCGACAGAAGCCTTAATTCACCCCTCCACTTT
CASSSDRSLNSPLHF
>12|TRBJ1-1|once|TRBV7-9|TRBD1
TGTGCCACCGGGACAGGGATAACAGAGGCTTTCTTT
CATGTGITEAFF
>14|TRBJ2-1|few|TRBV29-1|TRBD2
TGCAGCGTTGAACTACTAGCGAGGAACAATGAGCAGTTCTTC
CSVELLARNNEQFF
>16|TRBJ2-7|many|TRBV4-1|.
TGCGCCAGCAGCCAAGATTTTCCAGCCTACAACTACGAGCAGTACTTC
CASSQDFPAYNYEQYF
>13|TRBJ2-2|many|TRBV11-3|TRBD1
TGTGCCAGTTCGGACAGGATTACCGGGGAGCTGTTTTTT
CASSDRITGELFF
>15|TRBJ1-3|few|TRBV4-3|.
TGCGCCAGCAGCCAAGGCGTTGCGTCGGGAAACACCATATATTTT
CASSQGVASGNTIYF
>15|TRBJ2-5|.|TRBV28|.
TGTGCCAGCAGTTTCCAAAAGAAACTCCAAGAGACCCAGTACTTC
CASSFQKKLQETQYF
>15|TRBJ2-2|.|TRBV7-9|.
TGTGCCAGCAGCTTAGTCCCAGGATCCACCGGGGAGCTGTTTTTT
CASSLVPGSTGELFF
>13|TRBJ1-1|.|TRBV12-3/TRBV12-4|.
TGTGCCAGCAGGCCCGACAGAAACACTGAAGCTTTCTTT
CASRPDRNTEAFF
>14|TRBJ2-7|.|TRBV14|.
TGTGCCAGCAGCCAAGTAGGGGTGGTCTACGAGCAGTACTTC
CASSQVGVVYEQYF
>16|TRBJ2-7|few|TRBV20-1|TRBD2
TGCAGTGCTAGAGATGATTTTTCTAGCGGGGGCTACGAGCAGTACTTC
CSARDDFSSGGYEQYF
>13|TRBJ2-2|.|TRBV27|.
TGTGCCAGCCTCCCCCGGGGCCCCGGGGAGCTGTTTTTT
CASLPRGPGELFF
>13|TRBJ2-7|many|TRBV6-5|.
TGTGCCAGCAGTTACGGTAAAAGCTACGAGCAGTACTTC
CASSYGKSYEQYF
>13|TRBJ1-2|.|TRBV29-1|.
TGCAGCGTTGCTCCAGGGGAGGACTATGGCTACACCTTC
CSVAPGEDYGYTF
>13|TRBJ2-1|.|TRBV6-2/TRBV6-3|.
TGTGCCAGCAGTTACTCAACTTCGGCCGAGCAGTTCTTC
CASSYSTSAEQFF
>15|TRBJ2-7|once|TRBV9|TRBD2
TGTGCCAGCAGCCCGTGGACTAGCGGGGGGAGTGAGCAGTACTTC
CASSPWTSGGSEQYF
>16|TRBJ2-2|many|TRBV6-2/TRBV6-3|TRBD2
TGTGCCAGCAGTTTCGTGATAGCGGGAGACCCCGGGGAGCTGTTTTTT
CASSFVIAGDPGELFF